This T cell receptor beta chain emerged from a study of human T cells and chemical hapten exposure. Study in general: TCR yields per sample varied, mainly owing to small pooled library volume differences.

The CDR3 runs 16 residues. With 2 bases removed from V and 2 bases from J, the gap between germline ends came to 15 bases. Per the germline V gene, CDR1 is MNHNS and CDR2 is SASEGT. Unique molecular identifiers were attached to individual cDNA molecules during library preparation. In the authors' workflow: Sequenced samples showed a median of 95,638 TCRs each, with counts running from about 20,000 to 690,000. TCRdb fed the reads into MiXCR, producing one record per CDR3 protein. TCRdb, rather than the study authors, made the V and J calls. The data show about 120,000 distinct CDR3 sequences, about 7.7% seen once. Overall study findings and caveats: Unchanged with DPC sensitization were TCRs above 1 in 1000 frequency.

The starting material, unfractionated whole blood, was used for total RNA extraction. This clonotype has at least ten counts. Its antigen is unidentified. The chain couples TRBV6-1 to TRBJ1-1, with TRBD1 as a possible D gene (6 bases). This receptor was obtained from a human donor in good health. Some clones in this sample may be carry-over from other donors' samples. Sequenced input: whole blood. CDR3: CASSEFQGGGNTEAFF. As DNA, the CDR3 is TGTGCCAGCAGTGAATTTCAGGGAGGGGGAAACACTGAAGCTTTCTTT.